The 8 T cell receptor beta chains presented below share a single source sample, sequenced in a study of OX40 agonist ivuxolimab in advanced cancers. The protocol was immunoSEQ multiplex PCR, while the TCRdb copy is restricted to in-frame clones and leaves out a portion. Of around 64,000 clones listed, approximately 80% are singletons. Specimen: CD4+ or CD8+ T cells sorted from blood, collected in a trial of the OX40 agonist ivuxolimab. The receptors derive from an adult with an advanced solid tumor such as melanoma, head and neck, liver or kidney cancer.

This clone showed up just a few times. This chain joins TRBV29-1 and TRBJ2-7; 7 bases are shared with TRBD1. The CDR3 extends over 13 amino acids. CDR1 SQVTM and CDR2 ANQGSEA come from the germline V gene. V dropped 7 bases and J dropped 2; count of bases not matched to a gene: 8. The chain's CDR3 is CSAVQGPPYEQYF. DNA for the CDR3: TGCAGCGCCGTACAGGGGCCCCCCTACGAGCAGTACTTC.

The table lists this clone with a count of one. The chain links TRBV7-3 to TRBJ1-1, with D possibly being TRBD1 (6 bases). Per germline, CDR1 SGHTA and CDR2 FQGTGA. This CDR3 has 15 amino acids. The V gene lost 5 bases and the J gene lost 4 bases, with 17 bases spanning the gap. The CDR3 bases are TGTGCCAGCAGCCTATCTGGGTCCAGGGGCACTGAAGCTTTCTTT. This translates into CASSLSGSRGTEAFF. Supplemented by reference TRBV7-3 and TRBJ1-1, the full variable domain reads GAGVSQTPSNKVTEKGKYVELRCDPISGHTALYWYRQSLGQGPEFLIYFQGTGAADDSGLPNDRFFAVRPEGSVSTLKIQRTERGDSAVYLCASSLSGSRGTEAFFGQGTRLTVV.

Remarks on this clone: The same CDR3 is also encoded by other DNA sequences in this sample. V usage is TRBV7-6 and J usage is TRBJ2-1, with D perhaps being TRBD1 or TRBD2 (5 bases each). Germline values: CDR1 SGHVS, CDR2 FNYEAQ. Trimming took off 3 bases at V and 7 bases at J, with 7 bases between the two ends. The CDR3 totals 12 residues. The chain's CDR3 is CASSLRGNEQFF. In nucleotides, the CDR3 is TGTGCCAGCAGCTTGAGGGGTAATGAGCAGTTCTTC.

In its sample, this clone was seen once. The chain uses TRBV7-6 and TRBJ2-2; 14 bases are shared with TRBD2. CDR3 length: 18 residues. V gave up 2 bases and J gave up 4 bases; unmatched junction bases: 6. From germline, CDR1 is SGHVS and CDR2 FNYEAQ. The CDR3 sequence is CASSLRLAGGYSTGELFF. The CDR3 bases are TGTGCCAGCAGCTTAAGACTAGCGGGAGGGTATAGCACCGGGGAGCTGTTTTTT.

V is TRBV9 and J is TRBJ2-2; D may be TRBD1 or TRBD2 (5 bases each). The CDR3 sequence is 14 residues long. Germline V lookup: CDR1 SGDLS, CDR2 YYNGEE. Trimming left V 6 bases short and J 1 base short, with 10 bases between. The CDR3 region is CASNGGLNTGELFF. The CDR3 bases are TGTGCCAGCAATGGGGGTTTGAACACCGGGGAGCTGTTTTTT. The full variable domain, its missing parts supplied by reference TRBV9 and TRBJ2-2, is DSGVTQTPKHLITATGQRVTLRCSPRSGDLSVYWYQQSLDQGLQFLIQYYNGEERAKGNILERFSAQQFPDLHSELNLSSLELGDSALYFCASNGGLNTGELFFGEGSRLTVL.

This rearrangement joins TRBV27 to TRBJ2-3; 8 bases align to TRBD1. Per the germline V gene, CDR1 is MNHEY and CDR2 is SMNVEV (reference sequence). The CDR3 extends over 13 amino acids. Germline trimming cut 7 bases from V and 5 bases from J; bases unmatched to any gene: 5. CDR3 loop: CASKHTGGDTQYF. CDR3 bases: TGTGCCAGCAAACACACAGGGGGAGATACGCAGTATTTT.

The chain combines TRBV5-4 with TRBJ2-6, with 7 positions matching TRBD1. CDR1 and CDR2 from the germline V gene are SGHNT and YYREEE (reference sequence). V gave up 6 bases and J gave up 2 bases; unmatched junction bases: 5. This CDR3 region has 15 residues. The DNA for the CDR3 is TGTGCCAGCACCAAGACAGGGCCTGGGGCCAACGTCCTGACTTTC. It encodes CASTKTGPGANVLTF.

This rearrangement joins TRBV7-3 to TRBJ1-1; no definite D call. Germline CDR1 is SGHTA and CDR2 is FQGTGA. V lost 5 bases to trimming and J lost 0 bases, with 13 bases between them. The CDR3 runs 15 residues. The CDR3 here is CASSTGSRMNTEAFF. The CDR3 DNA reads as TGTGCCAGCAGCACTGGATCAAGAATGAACACTGAAGCTTTCTTT.